Each of the 30 T cell receptor beta chains below was sequenced from the same sample in a study of T cell responses to AZD1222 COVID-19 vaccine. Only in-frame clones appear in the TCRdb table, and some are missing; sequencing was by immunoSEQ multiplex PCR. The sample carries about 140,000 clones, approximately 84% recorded once. The specimen comprised peripheral blood, sampled on day 0 of AZD1222 vaccination. The receptor set was obtained from an adult in good health.

The J gene is TRBJ2-7, the V gene TRBV5-5; TRBD1 matches at 7 bases. V was pared by 3 bases and J by 3 bases, with 15 bases of the junction left unmatched. Germline V gene sequence: CDR1 SGHKS, CDR2 YYEKEE (reference sequence). CDR3 length equals 17 residues. As DNA, the CDR3 is TGTGCCAGCAGCTCCCCCCTTAGACAGGGAACACGCTACGAGCAGTACTTC. Its translation: CASSSPLRQGTRYEQYF.

The chain carries TRBV19 and TRBJ2-4; D uncertain. There are 16 residues in the CDR3. Looked up from germline, CDR1 is LNHDA and CDR2 is SQIVND (reference sequence). Deletions cut 3 bases from V and 0 bases from J, with 12 bases between. The CDR3 DNA reads as TGTGCCAGTAGTATTACCGAGCCCTTAGCCAAAAACATTCAGTACTTC. Its protein product is CASSITEPLAKNIQYF.

The rearrangement links TRBV5-1 to TRBJ2-2; tentatively, D is TRBD1 (7 bases). The CDR3 spans 16 residues. The V and J ends lost 4 bases and 3 bases respectively, with 16 bases between them. Per germline, CDR1 SGHRS and CDR2 YFSETQ. DNA of the CDR3: TGCGCCAGCAGCCGGAGGGAAGGGGGCGACACCGGGGAGCTGTTTTTT. This codes for CASSRREGGDTGELFF.

The chain couples TRBV7-2 to TRBJ1-6; possibly TRBD1 for D (5 bases). CDR1 is SGHTA and CDR2 is FQGNSA in the germline V gene. The CDR3 consists of 14 residues. V was shortened by 2 bases and J by 9 bases, with 11 bases between the two germline ends. Written as DNA, the CDR3 is TGTGCCAGCAGCTTAAATGTGAGGGGTTCACCCCTCCACTTT. The encoded protein is CASSLNVRGSPLHF.

This clone was seen once. The rearrangement uses TRBV2 and TRBJ1-1; D remains unclear. This CDR3 is built from 13 residues. The ends were cut back, 10 bases at V and 1 base at J, with 13 bases in the middle. CDR1 is SNHLY, CDR2 FYNNEI, per germline. CDR3: CATILGRNTEAFF. Here the CDR3 DNA reads TGTGCCACCATTCTGGGTAGGAACACTGAAGCTTTCTTT.

The chain couples TRBV7-9 to TRBJ1-5; 7 bases map to TRBD1. Germline CDR1 SEHNR, CDR2 FQNEAQ (reference sequence). V gave up 5 bases and J gave up 4 bases; unmatched junction bases: 11. The CDR3 runs to 16 residues. CDR3 protein: CASSRGSGTDNQPQHF. CDR3 bases: TGTGCCAGCAGCCGTGGGTCCGGGACAGATAATCAGCCCCAGCATTTT. The complete variable domain, with remaining parts taken from reference TRBV7-9 and TRBJ1-5, reads DTGVSQNPRHKITKRGQNVTFRCDPISEHNRLYWYRQTLGQGPEFLTYFQNEAQLEKSRLLSDRFSAERPKGSFSTLEIQRTEQGDSAMYLCASSRGSGTDNQPQHFGDGTRLSIL.

The chain combines TRBV5-1 with TRBJ1-4; tentatively, D is TRBD1 (6 bases). Looked up from germline, CDR1 is SGHRS and CDR2 is YFSETQ. This CDR3 is 16 amino acids long. V was cut by 2 bases and J by 10 bases, with 21 bases left in between. This chain's CDR3 is CASSLGQPNSSGKLFF. CDR3 DNA sequence: TGCGCCAGCAGCTTAGGACAGCCGAATAGTTCAGGAAAACTGTTTTTT.

The rearrangement joins TRBV2 to TRBJ2-7; D is unresolved. The germline CDR1 and CDR2 sequences are SNHLY and FYNNEI. V lost 5 bases, J lost 3 bases, and 11 bases lay in between. The length of the CDR3 is 13 residues. The CDR3 region is CASSLTANYEQYF. The CDR3 region has the DNA TGTGCCAGCAGTTTGACGGCTAACTACGAGCAGTACTTC. The full variable domain, its missing parts supplied by reference TRBV2 and TRBJ2-7, is EPEVTQTPSHQVTQMGQEVILRCVPISNHLYFYWYRQILGQKVEFLVSFYNNEISEKSEIFDDQFSVERPDGSNFTLKIRSTKLEDSAMYFCASSLTANYEQYFGPGTRLTVT.

The chain links TRBV6-1 to TRBJ1-4; D is ambiguous. Deletions cut 2 bases from V and 1 base from J, with 14 bases between. Germline V gene sequence: CDR1 MNHNS, CDR2 SASEGT. CDR3 length: 17 amino acids. The CDR3 DNA is TGTGCCAGCAGTGAAACGTTGTCCGCCATAACTAATGAAAAACTGTTTTTT. Translating it yields CASSETLSAITNEKLFF.

Regarding this clone: The sample carries other DNA sequences with the same CDR3. V is TRBV12-3 or TRBV12-4 and J is TRBJ1-2; no clear D. CDR3 length equals 12 residues. V lost 2 bases to trimming and J lost 4 bases, with 5 bases between them. The CDR3 sequence is CASSLSSYGYTF. The CDR3 DNA reads TGTGCCAGCAGTTTATCTAGCTATGGCTACACCTTC.

The genes are TRBV20-1 and TRBJ1-1, with 7 bases fitting TRBD1. With V trimmed by 3 bases and J by 1 base, 8 bases remained unmatched. This CDR3 contains 15 residues. CDR1 is DFQATT and CDR2 is SNEGSKA in the germline V gene (reference sequence). CDR3 sequence: CSASVPGGWNTEAFF. CDR3 in DNA: TGCAGTGCTAGTGTTCCAGGGGGGTGGAACACTGAAGCTTTCTTT.

The chain recombines TRBV15 with TRBJ2-3; unclear D gene. The CDR3 has 13 amino acids. Germline values: CDR1 LNHNV, CDR2 YYDKDF (reference sequence). The V end lost 0 bases, the J end lost 5 bases, and 6 bases lay between the germline ends. The CDR3 spells CATSRDRVDTQYF. Here the CDR3 DNA reads TGTGCCACCAGCAGAGATAGAGTAGATACGCAGTATTTT.

The CDR3 region has the DNA TGTGCCAGCAGCCAGGGAAGCGGGGCCACAGATACGCAGTATTTT. As protein: CASSQGSGATDTQYF. The genes are TRBV19 and TRBJ2-3; 7 bases are a match to TRBD2. The J segment lost 2 bases and the V segment lost 9 bases, leaving 11 bases of the junction unmatched. CDR3 length: 15 amino acids. Germline assignment: CDR1 LNHDA and CDR2 SQIVND (reference sequence). Full variable domain (missing parts from reference TRBV19 and TRBJ2-3): DGGITQSPKYLFRKEGQNVTLSCEQNLNHDAMYWYRQDPGQGLRLIYYSQIVNDFQKGDIAEGYSVSREKKESFPLTVTSAQKNPTAFYLCASSQGSGATDTQYFGPGTRLTVL.

This clone was observed a handful of times. The V gene is TRBV10-3, the J gene TRBJ1-6, with 9 bases aligning to TRBD1. Germline CDR1 ENHRY, CDR2 SYGVKD. Trimming cost V 10 bases and J 10 bases; bases outside gene matches: 5. The CDR3 loop spans 12 amino acids. CDR3 DNA sequence: TGTGCCACCGGACAGGGGTCATCACCCCTCCACTTT. Residues: CATGQGSSPLHF.

The rearrangement joins TRBV7-6 to TRBJ2-1; 10 bases map to TRBD1. In germline, CDR1 is SGHVS, CDR2 FNYEAQ. V was pared by 3 bases and J by 9 bases, with 8 bases of the junction left unmatched. This CDR3 contains 15 residues. CDR3 sequence (DNA): TGTGCCAGCAGCTTTATTGGGACAGGGGATAGTGAGCAGTTCTTC. The encoded protein is CASSFIGTGDSEQFF.

V and J are TRBV19 and TRBJ1-2; TRBD1 matches 8 bases. This CDR3 region has 15 residues. Trimming removed 7 bases from V and 1 base from J; junction bases left unmatched: 8. Germline-derived CDR1 and CDR2 are LNHDA and SQIVND (reference sequence). Written as DNA, the CDR3 is TGTGCCAGTACCCTCCAGGGGGCGATTAACTATGGCTACACCTTC. Translation: CASTLQGAINYGYTF.

The V gene is TRBV7-3, the J gene TRBJ2-1; the match to TRBD1 covers 9 bases. Per germline, CDR1 SGHTA and CDR2 FQGTGA. The CDR3 is 14 amino acids. With V trimmed by 6 bases and J by 12 bases, 12 bases remained unmatched. The CDR3 coding sequence is TGTGCCAGCAGTCCCGGGACAGGGAGGGGGATGCAGTTCTTC. Translation gives CASSPGTGRGMQFF. The variable domain in full, completed from reference TRBV7-3 and TRBJ2-1, reads GAGVSQTPSNKVTEKGKYVELRCDPISGHTALYWYRQSLGQGPEFLIYFQGTGAADDSGLPNDRFFAVRPEGSVSTLKIQRTERGDSAVYLCASSPGTGRGMQFFGPGTRLTVL.

V gene TRBV28 combines with J gene TRBJ1-2, with D perhaps matching TRBD1 (6 bases). CDR3 size: 16 residues. Germline loops: CDR1 MDHEN, CDR2 SYDVKM. Deletions cut 3 bases from V and 8 bases from J, with 22 bases between. The CDR3 is CASSFTIVRGYNGYTF. The CDR3 DNA sequence: TGTGCCAGCAGTTTCACCATCGTCAGGGGCTATAACGGCTACACCTTC.

The chain has TRBV6-5 and TRBJ1-3, with 7 bases that match TRBD1. With V trimmed by 9 bases and J by 4 bases, 9 bases remained unmatched. Germline V gene sequence: CDR1 MNHEY, CDR2 SVGAGI. The CDR3 runs to 14 residues. The CDR3 coding sequence is TGTGCCAGTAGAAAGACAGGGTTGGGAAACACCATATATTTT. This gives the protein CASRKTGLGNTIYF.

The V call is TRBV27, the J call TRBJ2-7; TRBD1 aligns across 7 bases. J was trimmed by 10 bases and V by 5 bases; bases with no gene match: 8. CDR1 is MNHEY and CDR2 is SMNVEV in the germline V gene (reference sequence). This CDR3 has 12 residues. The CDR3 bases are TGTGCCAGCAGTCTCCGGACAGGCCGACAGTACTTC. Translation: CASSLRTGRQYF.

The rearrangement uses TRBV7-9 and TRBJ1-4, with D possibly TRBD1 on 5 matching bases. The ends were cut back, 1 base at V and 5 bases at J, with 8 bases in the middle. This CDR3 is built from 14 residues. Germline V gives CDR1 SEHNR, CDR2 FQNEAQ (reference sequence). CDR3 DNA: TGTGCCAGCAGCTTAGGCCAGGGAAATGAAAAACTGTTTTTT. Amino acid sequence: CASSLGQGNEKLFF.

The chain couples TRBV6-5 to TRBJ1-2, with unresolved D. Trimming stripped 2 bases from V and 4 bases from J, with 8 bases between. CDR1 and CDR2 from the germline V gene are MNHEY and SVGAGI. The CDR3 sequence is 13 residues long. This chain's CDR3 is CASSYGVAYGYTF. The CDR3 DNA reads TGTGCCAGCAGTTACGGGGTTGCCTATGGCTACACCTTC.

Only a few counts were recorded for this clone. The chain joins TRBV12-3 or TRBV12-4 to TRBJ2-2, with D uncertain. The CDR3 runs to 12 residues. Trimming stripped 2 bases from V and 8 bases from J, with 6 bases between. DNA of the CDR3: TGTGCCAGCAGTTTACCAACAGGGGAGCTGTTTTTT. This sequence encodes CASSLPTGELFF.

This chain connects TRBV29-1 to TRBJ2-3, with TRBD2 as a possible D gene (6 bases). This CDR3 is 15 amino acids long. Trimming removed 7 bases from V and 0 bases from J, with 17 bases in between. CDR1 and CDR2 (germline): SQVTM, ANQGSEA. CDR3 region: CSGQYRGISTDTQYF. DNA of the CDR3: TGCAGCGGACAGTATCGGGGGATAAGCACAGATACGCAGTATTTT.

V and J are TRBV5-1 and TRBJ2-6, with 12 positions matching TRBD2. Trimming cost V 4 bases and J 2 bases; bases outside gene matches: 7. Germline CDR1 and CDR2: SGHRS and YFSETQ. The CDR3 length is 18 residues. CDR3 coding DNA: TGCGCCAGCAGCGGGGCCCCTAGCGGGGGGGCTGGGGCCAACGTCCTGACTTTC. Amino acids: CASSGAPSGGAGANVLTF.

The CDR3 is CSASLYGRYNEQFF. In DNA, the CDR3 is TGCAGTGCTAGTCTTTATGGCAGATACAATGAGCAGTTCTTC. The chain employs TRBV20-1 and TRBJ2-1; D is unresolved. This CDR3 comprises 14 residues. Trimming cost V 3 bases and J 4 bases, with 13 bases left between them. Germline CDR1 reads DFQATT; CDR2 reads SNEGSKA (reference sequence).

V usage is TRBV20-1 and J usage is TRBJ1-4; D uncertain. Per germline, CDR1 DFQATT and CDR2 SNEGSKA (reference sequence). The V and J ends lost 3 bases and 4 bases respectively, with 12 bases between them. CDR3 length: 14 amino acids. As DNA, the CDR3 is TGCAGTGCTAGTGCGGGGAAGGGTAATGAAAAACTGTTTTTT. It codes for CSASAGKGNEKLFF.

The gene calls are TRBV5-1 and TRBJ1-1; D is uncertain. The CDR3 is made up of 15 amino acids. Trimming took 0 bases from V and 1 from J, leaving 10 bases between them. Germline lookup yields CDR1 SGHRS and CDR2 YFSETQ. Here the CDR3 reads CASSLEGSANTEAFF. CDR3 DNA: TGCGCCAGCAGCTTGGAGGGTTCCGCGAACACTGAAGCTTTCTTT.

The chain recombines TRBV30 with TRBJ1-6; 9 bases agree with TRBD1. The CDR3 is 14 residues long. The trim removed 3 bases at V and 10 bases at J, leaving 7 bases unmatched. The V gene's germline CDR1 is GTSNPN and CDR2 SVGIG (reference sequence). CDR3 coding DNA: TGTGCCTGGAGAAGGGACAGGGTGAGATCACCCCTCCACTTT. Translated: CAWRRDRVRSPLHF.

The chain is built from TRBV27 and TRBJ2-7; 9 bases agree with TRBD1. This CDR3 is 15 amino acids long. J gave up 1 base and V 4 bases, and 5 bases lay outside the gene matches. CDR1 and CDR2 from the germline V gene are MNHEY and SMNVEV (reference sequence). The CDR3 DNA sequence: TGTGCCAGCAGTTACAGGGGGCTCGGGTCCTACGAGCAGTACTTC. Translated, it gives CASSYRGLGSYEQYF.